What follows is one T cell receptor (beta chain) and its context. Its antigen is as yet unknown. Per germline, CDR1 MDHEN and CDR2 SYDVKM. The ends lost 5 bases at V and 8 bases at J; junction bases unmatched: 12. There are 16 residues in the CDR3. The data derive from a study of T cells in localized non-small cell lung cancer. Study-wide points: Those with higher blood T cell density had longer overall survival. Uninvolved adjacent lung had more T cell clonality than any other tissue, topping tumor.

The repertoire was sequenced with immunoSEQ multiplex PCR; TCRdb's copy has only in-frame clones and lacks some. The sample has fewer than 30,000 clones, about 80% seen once. Sequencing used peripheral blood mononuclear cells, obtained before any cancer treatment. The sequence was collected from a man aged 35-69 years with stage III lung adenocarcinoma. The chain joins TRBV28 to TRBJ2-1; 10 nucleotides line up with TRBD2. The CDR3, as DNA: TGTGCCAGCAGTCCCGGGACTAGCGAGGGTTTGGATGAGCAGTTCTTC. Translated, it gives CASSPGTSEGLDEQFF.